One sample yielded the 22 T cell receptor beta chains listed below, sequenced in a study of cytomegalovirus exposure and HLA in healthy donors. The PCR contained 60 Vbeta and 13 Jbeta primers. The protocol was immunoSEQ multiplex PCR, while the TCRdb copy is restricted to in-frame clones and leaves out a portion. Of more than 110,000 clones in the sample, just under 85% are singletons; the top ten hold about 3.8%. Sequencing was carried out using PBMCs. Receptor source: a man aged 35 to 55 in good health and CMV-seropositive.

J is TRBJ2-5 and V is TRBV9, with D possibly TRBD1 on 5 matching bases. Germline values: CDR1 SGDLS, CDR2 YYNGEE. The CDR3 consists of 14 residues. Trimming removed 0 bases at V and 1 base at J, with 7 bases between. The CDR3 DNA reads TGTGCCAGCAGCGTAGGCCAGGGCCAAGAGACCCAGTACTTC. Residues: CASSVGQGQETQYF.

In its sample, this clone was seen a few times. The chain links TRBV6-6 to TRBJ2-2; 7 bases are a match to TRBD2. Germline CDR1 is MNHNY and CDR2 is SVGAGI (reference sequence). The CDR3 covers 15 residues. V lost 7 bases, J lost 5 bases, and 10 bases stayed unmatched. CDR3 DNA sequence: TGTGCCAGCACCAACGGGGGGATGGTGACCGGGGAGCTGTTTTTT. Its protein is CASTNGGMVTGELFF.

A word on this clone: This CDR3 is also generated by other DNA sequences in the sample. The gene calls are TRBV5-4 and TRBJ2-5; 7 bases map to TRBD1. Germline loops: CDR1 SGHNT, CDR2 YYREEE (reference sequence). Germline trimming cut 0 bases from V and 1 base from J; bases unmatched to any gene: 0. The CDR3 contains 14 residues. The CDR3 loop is CASSLDRGQETQYF. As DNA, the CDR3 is TGTGCCAGCAGCTTGGACAGGGGCCAAGAGACCCAGTACTTC.

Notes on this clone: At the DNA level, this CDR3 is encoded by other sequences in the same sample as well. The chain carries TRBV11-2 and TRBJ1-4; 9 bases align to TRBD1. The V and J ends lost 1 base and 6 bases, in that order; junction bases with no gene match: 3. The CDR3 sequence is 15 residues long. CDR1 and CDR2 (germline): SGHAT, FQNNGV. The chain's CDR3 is CASSLGDRDHEKLFF. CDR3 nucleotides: TGTGCCAGCAGCTTAGGGGACAGGGATCATGAAAAACTGTTTTTT.

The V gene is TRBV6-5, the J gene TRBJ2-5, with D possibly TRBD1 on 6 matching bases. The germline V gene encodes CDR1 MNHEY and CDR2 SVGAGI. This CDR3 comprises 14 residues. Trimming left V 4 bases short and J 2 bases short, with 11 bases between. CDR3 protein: CASSSGQMQETQYF. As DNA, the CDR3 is TGTGCCAGCAGTTCCGGACAGATGCAAGAGACCCAGTACTTC.

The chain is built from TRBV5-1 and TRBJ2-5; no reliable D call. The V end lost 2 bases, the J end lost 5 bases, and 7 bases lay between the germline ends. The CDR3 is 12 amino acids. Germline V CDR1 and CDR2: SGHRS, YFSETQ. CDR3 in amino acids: CASSFGEETQYF. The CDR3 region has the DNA TGCGCCAGCAGCTTCGGTGAGGAGACCCAGTACTTC.

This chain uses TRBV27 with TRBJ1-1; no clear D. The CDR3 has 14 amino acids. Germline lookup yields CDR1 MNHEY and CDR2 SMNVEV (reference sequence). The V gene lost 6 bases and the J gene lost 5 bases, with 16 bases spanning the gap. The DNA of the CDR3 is TGTGCCAGCAGCTGGGGAGGGCTGGGAACTGAAGCTTTCTTT. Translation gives CASSWGGLGTEAFF.

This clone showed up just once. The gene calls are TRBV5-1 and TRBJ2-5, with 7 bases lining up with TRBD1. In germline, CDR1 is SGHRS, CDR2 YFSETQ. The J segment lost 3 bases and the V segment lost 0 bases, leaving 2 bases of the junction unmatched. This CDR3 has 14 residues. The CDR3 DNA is TGCGCCAGCAGCTTGGAAGGGGGCAAAGAGACCCAGTACTTC. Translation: CASSLEGGKETQYF. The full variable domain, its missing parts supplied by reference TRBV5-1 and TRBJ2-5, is KAGVTQTPRYLIKTRGQQVTLSCSPISGHRSVSWYQQTPGQGLQFLFEYFSETQRNKGNFPGRFSGRQFSNSRSEMNVSTLELGDSALYLCASSLEGGKETQYFGPGTRLLVL.

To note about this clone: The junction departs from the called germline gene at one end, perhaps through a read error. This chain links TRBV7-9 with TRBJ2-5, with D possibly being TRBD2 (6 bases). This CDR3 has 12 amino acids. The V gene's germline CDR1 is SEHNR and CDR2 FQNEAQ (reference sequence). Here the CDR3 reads CSSSLEEGRSYF. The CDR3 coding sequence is TGTTCCAGCAGCCTCGAGGAGGGACGCTCATACTTC.

CDR3 in DNA: TGTGCCAGCAGTTACAGGCGGCAGAACTACGAGCAGTACTTC. Translation: CASSYRRQNYEQYF. The gene calls are TRBV6-5 and TRBJ2-7; the D is unclear. Germline CDR1 reads MNHEY; CDR2 reads SVGAGI. V lost 2 bases and J 3 bases, leaving 11 bases between the germline ends. This CDR3 has 14 amino acids.

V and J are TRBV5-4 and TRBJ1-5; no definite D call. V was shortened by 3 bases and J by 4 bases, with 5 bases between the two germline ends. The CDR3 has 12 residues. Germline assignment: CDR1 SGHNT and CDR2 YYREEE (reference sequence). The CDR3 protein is CASSSENQPQHF. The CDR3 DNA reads TGTGCCAGCAGCTCTGAGAATCAGCCCCAGCATTTT.

Here the CDR3 DNA reads TGTGCCAGCAAAGGTGCAGGTGACCTACCCCAGCAGTACTTC. Translated: CASKGAGDLPQQYF. This chain connects TRBV27 to TRBJ2-7; D ambiguous. Germline loops: CDR1 MNHEY, CDR2 SMNVEV (reference sequence). This CDR3 has 14 residues. Trimming left V 7 bases short and J 8 bases short, with 21 bases between.

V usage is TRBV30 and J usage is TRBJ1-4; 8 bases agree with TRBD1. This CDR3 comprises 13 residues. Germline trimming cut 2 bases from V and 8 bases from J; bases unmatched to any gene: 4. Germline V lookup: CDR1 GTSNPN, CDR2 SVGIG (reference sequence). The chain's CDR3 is CAWSQRTGEKLFF. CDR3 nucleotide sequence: TGTGCCTGGAGTCAAAGGACAGGGGAAAAACTGTTTTTT.

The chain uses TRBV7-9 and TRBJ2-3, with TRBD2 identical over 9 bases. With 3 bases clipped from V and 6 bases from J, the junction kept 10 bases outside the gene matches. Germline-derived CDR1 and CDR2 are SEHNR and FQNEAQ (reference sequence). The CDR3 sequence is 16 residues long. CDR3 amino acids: CASSFSPRGGLDTQYF. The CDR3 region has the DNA TGTGCCAGCAGCTTCAGTCCGCGGGGGGGGTTGGATACGCAGTATTTT.

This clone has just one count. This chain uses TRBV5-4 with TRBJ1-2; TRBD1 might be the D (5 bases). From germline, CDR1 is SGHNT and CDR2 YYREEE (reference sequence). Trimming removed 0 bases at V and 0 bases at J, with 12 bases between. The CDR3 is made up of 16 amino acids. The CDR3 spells CASSLDFAGTNYGYTF. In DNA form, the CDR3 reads TGTGCCAGCAGCTTGGACTTTGCAGGGACTAACTATGGCTACACCTTC.

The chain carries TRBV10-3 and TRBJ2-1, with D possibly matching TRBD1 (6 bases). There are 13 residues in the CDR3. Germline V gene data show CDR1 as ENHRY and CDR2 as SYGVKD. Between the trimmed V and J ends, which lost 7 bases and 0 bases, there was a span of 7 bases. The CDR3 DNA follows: TGTGCCATCAAGGGGGTCTCCTACAATGAGCAGTTCTTC. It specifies CAIKGVSYNEQFF.

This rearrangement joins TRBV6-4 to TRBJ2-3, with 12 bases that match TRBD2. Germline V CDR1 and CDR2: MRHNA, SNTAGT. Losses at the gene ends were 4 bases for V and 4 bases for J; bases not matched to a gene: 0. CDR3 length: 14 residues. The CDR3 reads CASSASGGADTQYF. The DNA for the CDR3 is TGTGCCAGCAGTGCTAGCGGGGGGGCAGATACGCAGTATTTT.

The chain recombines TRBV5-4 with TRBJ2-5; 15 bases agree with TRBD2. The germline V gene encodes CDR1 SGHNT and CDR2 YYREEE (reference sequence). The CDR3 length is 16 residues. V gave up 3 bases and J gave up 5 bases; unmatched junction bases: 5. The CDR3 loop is CASSWTSGRVGETQYF. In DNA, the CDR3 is TGTGCCAGCAGCTGGACTAGCGGGAGGGTGGGGGAGACCCAGTACTTC. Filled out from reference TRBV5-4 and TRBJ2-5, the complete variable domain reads ETGVTQSPTHLIKTRGQQVTLRCSSQSGHNTVSWYQQALGQGPQFIFQYYREEENGRGNFPPRFSGLQFPNYSSELNVNALELDDSALYLCASSWTSGRVGETQYFGPGTRLLVL.

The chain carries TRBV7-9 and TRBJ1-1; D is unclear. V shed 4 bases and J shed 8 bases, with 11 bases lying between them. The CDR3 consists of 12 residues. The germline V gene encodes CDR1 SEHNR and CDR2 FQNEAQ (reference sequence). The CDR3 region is CASSSGFLEAFF. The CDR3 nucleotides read TGTGCCAGCAGCTCAGGATTCCTAGAAGCTTTCTTT.

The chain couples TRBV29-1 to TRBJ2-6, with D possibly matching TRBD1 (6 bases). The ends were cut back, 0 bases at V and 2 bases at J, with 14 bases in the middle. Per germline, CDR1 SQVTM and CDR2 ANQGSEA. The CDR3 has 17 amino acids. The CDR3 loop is CSVEDRGGGTGANVLTF. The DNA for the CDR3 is TGCAGCGTTGAAGATCGAGGGGGTGGGACTGGGGCCAACGTCCTGACTTTC.

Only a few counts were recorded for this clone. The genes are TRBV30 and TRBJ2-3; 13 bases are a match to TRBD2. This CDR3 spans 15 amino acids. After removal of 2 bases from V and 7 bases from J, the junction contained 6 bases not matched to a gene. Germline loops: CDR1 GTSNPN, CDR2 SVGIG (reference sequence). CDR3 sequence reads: CAWSPQLAGGNTQYF. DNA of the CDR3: TGTGCCTGGAGTCCCCAACTAGCGGGAGGGAATACGCAGTATTTT. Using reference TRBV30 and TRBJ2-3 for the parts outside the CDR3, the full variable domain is SQTIHQWPATLVQPVGSPLSLECTVEGTSNPNLYWYRQAAGRGLQLLFYSVGIGQISSEVPQNLSASRPQDRQFILSSKKLLLSDSGFYLCAWSPQLAGGNTQYFGPGTRLTVL.

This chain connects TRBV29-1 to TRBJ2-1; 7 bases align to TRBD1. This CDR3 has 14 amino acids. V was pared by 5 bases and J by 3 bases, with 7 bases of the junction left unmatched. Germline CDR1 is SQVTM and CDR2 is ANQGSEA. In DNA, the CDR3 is TGCAGCGTTAGCCGGACAGGATTCTACAATGAGCAGTTCTTC. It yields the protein CSVSRTGFYNEQFF.